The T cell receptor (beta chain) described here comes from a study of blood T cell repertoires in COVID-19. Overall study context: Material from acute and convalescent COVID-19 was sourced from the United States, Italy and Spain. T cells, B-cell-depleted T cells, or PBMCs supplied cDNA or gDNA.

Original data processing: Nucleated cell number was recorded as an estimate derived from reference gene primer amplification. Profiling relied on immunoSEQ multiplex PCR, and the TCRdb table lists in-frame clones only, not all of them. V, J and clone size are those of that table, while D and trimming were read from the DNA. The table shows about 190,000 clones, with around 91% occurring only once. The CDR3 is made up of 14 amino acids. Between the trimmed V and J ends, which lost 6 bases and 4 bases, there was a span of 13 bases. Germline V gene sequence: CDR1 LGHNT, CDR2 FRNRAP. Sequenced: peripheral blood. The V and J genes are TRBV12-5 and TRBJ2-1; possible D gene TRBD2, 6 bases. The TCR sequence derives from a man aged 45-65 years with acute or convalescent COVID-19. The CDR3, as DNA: TGTGCTAGTGGCCACGAGGCGGGGTACAATGAGCAGTTCTTC. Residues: CASGHEAGYNEQFF.